These 12 T cell receptor beta chains were all obtained from the same sample, sequenced in a study of CD8+CD57+ T cells in acquired aplastic anemia (dated by TCRdb to between 2018 and 2020). The sample was run on an Illumina HiSeq 2000. TCR beta VDJ combination and CDR3 sequence profiling used genomic DNA as the template. TCRdb reanalyzed the raw reads on its own, using fastp at Q25 for trimming and MiXCR for clone calling, and kept in-frame beta chains. For every CDR3 protein sequence, its rows merge into one entry that carries the most common genes and DNA. The sample includes about 180,000 distinct CDR3 sequences, with around 50% observed a single time. The top ten clonotypes cover 13% of the sample. Expansion of CD8+CD57+ cells had been shown by flow cytometry in the patients chosen for sequencing. Input material: sorted CD4+, CD8+, or CD8+CD57+ T cells (not recorded which) from PBMCs. The receptor source for this set is a human donor with aplastic anemia.

This clonotype came up many times. The chain couples TRBV24-1 to TRBJ1-1; 9 bases line up with TRBD1. With V trimmed by 2 bases and J by 4 bases, 7 bases remained unmatched. Germline V lookup: CDR1 KGHDR, CDR2 SFDVKD. This CDR3 comprises 16 residues. In DNA, the CDR3 is TGTGCCACCAGTGATTCCCCGGGACAGGGATCCACTGAAGCTTTCTTT. Amino acid sequence: CATSDSPGQGSTEAFF.

The J gene is TRBJ2-5, the V gene TRBV2; D not certain. The V end was cut by 7 bases, the J end by 9 bases, with 15 bases between. This CDR3 is built from 12 residues. Germline values: CDR1 SNHLY, CDR2 FYNNEI. The CDR3 is CASMTGNQPQYF. The DNA of the CDR3 is TGTGCCAGCATGACGGGCAATCAGCCCCAGTACTTC.

This clonotype was recorded many times. The chain couples TRBV11-2 to TRBJ2-4, with 7 bases fitting TRBD1. The CDR3 is 13 amino acids. CDR1 is SGHAT, CDR2 FQNNGV, per germline. V lost 4 bases to trimming and J lost 12 bases; unmatched junction nucleotides: 9. For the CDR3, the DNA is TGTGCCAGCAGCTCCGGACAGGCGCTCGGTCAGTACTTC. Protein product: CASSSGQALGQYF.

In its sample, this clonotype was seen many times. The chain uses TRBV6-1 and TRBJ1-4, with 9 bases that match TRBD1. Trimming removed 5 bases from V and 1 base from J; junction bases left unmatched: 8. This CDR3 is 17 amino acids long. CDR1 MNHNS and CDR2 SASEGT come from the germline V gene. CDR3 nucleotide sequence: TGTGCCAGCAGTCTAAACAGGGGGCAAGGAACTAATGAAAAACTGTTTTTT. As protein: CASSLNRGQGTNEKLFF.

This clonotype was seen ten or more times. This sequence joins TRBV7-2 and TRBJ1-4, with D unresolved. CDR3 size: 13 residues. Trimming shortened V by 3 bases and J by 8 bases, and 10 bases separated the two germline ends. The germline V gene encodes CDR1 SGHTA and CDR2 FQGNSA. CDR3 protein: CASSFAEVEKLFF. The CDR3 DNA reads TGTGCCAGCAGCTTCGCCGAGGTAGAAAAACTGTTTTTT.

The sample holds a few counts of this clonotype. The chain recombines TRBV25-1 with TRBJ2-3; unclear D gene. The CDR3 has 13 residues. Germline assignment: CDR1 MGHDK and CDR2 SYGVNS. V gave up 4 bases and J gave up 1 base, with 6 bases separating them. CDR3 sequence: CASSGVGTDTQYF. In DNA form, the CDR3 reads TGTGCCAGCAGTGGTGTAGGCACAGATACGCAGTATTTT. The variable domain in full, with the rest retrieved from reference TRBV25-1 and TRBJ2-3, is EADIYQTPRYLVIGTGKKITLECSQTMGHDKMYWYQQDPGMELHLIHYSYGVNSTEKGDLSSESTVSRIRTEHFPLTLESARPSHTSQYLCASSGVGTDTQYFGPGTRLTVL.

The chain is built from TRBV10-2 and TRBJ1-2; D might be TRBD1 (6 bases). The V gene's germline CDR1 is WSHSY and CDR2 SAAADI. This CDR3 contains 14 residues. Trimming cost V 4 bases and J 7 bases, with 16 bases left between them. Here the CDR3 reads CASSVLAGAAGYTF. For the CDR3, the DNA is TGCGCCAGCAGTGTATTGGCAGGGGCGGCTGGCTACACCTTC.

This chain joins TRBV9 and TRBJ2-1; no clear D gene. Germline V lookup: CDR1 SGDLS, CDR2 YYNGEE. The CDR3 consists of 15 residues. Trimming removed 1 base from V and 2 bases from J, with 10 bases in between. CDR3 sequence (DNA): TGTGCCAGCAGCGTAAAGACAAGCCCCTACAATGAGCAGTTCTTC. It encodes CASSVKTSPYNEQFF.

This clonotype appeared a few times. CDR3 loop: CASSDSLGANVLTF. The CDR3 coding sequence is TGTGCCAGCAGTGACAGTCTGGGTGCCAACGTCCTGACTTTC. The chain recombines TRBV6-4 with TRBJ2-6; unclear D gene. The CDR3 is 14 amino acids. V lost 2 bases and J lost 7, with 9 bases in between. Looked up from germline, CDR1 is MRHNA and CDR2 is SNTAGT.

This clonotype was seen at least ten times. The chain recombines TRBV19 with TRBJ2-7; the D gene is possibly TRBD1 (5 bases). V was pared by 3 bases and J by 5 bases, with 17 bases between. The CDR3 is 15 residues long. Germline V gene sequence: CDR1 LNHDA, CDR2 SQIVND (reference sequence). The CDR3 sequence is CASSIGRRVVDEQYF. The CDR3 region has the DNA TGTGCCAGTAGTATTGGGCGCAGGGTGGTTGACGAGCAGTACTTC.

This clonotype was seen more than once but under ten times. This sequence joins TRBV19 and TRBJ1-6; D remains unclear. The V gene's germline CDR1 is LNHDA and CDR2 SQIVND (reference sequence). V was trimmed by 3 bases and J by 6 bases, leaving 9 bases between them. CDR3 length: 14 residues. This CDR3 is CASSMGRPNSPLHF. DNA for the CDR3: TGTGCCAGTAGTATGGGCAGACCTAATTCACCCCTCCACTTT.

The chain has TRBV25-1 and TRBJ1-1; a possible D gene is TRBD1 (6 bases). V shed 2 bases and J shed 4 bases, with 20 bases lying between them. The CDR3 runs 17 residues. The V gene's germline CDR1 is MGHDK and CDR2 SYGVNS. CDR3 bases: TGTGCCAGCAGTGAAGGTCGGGGGCGCGCATTGGTCACTGAAGCTTTCTTT. It yields the protein CASSEGRGRALVTEAFF.